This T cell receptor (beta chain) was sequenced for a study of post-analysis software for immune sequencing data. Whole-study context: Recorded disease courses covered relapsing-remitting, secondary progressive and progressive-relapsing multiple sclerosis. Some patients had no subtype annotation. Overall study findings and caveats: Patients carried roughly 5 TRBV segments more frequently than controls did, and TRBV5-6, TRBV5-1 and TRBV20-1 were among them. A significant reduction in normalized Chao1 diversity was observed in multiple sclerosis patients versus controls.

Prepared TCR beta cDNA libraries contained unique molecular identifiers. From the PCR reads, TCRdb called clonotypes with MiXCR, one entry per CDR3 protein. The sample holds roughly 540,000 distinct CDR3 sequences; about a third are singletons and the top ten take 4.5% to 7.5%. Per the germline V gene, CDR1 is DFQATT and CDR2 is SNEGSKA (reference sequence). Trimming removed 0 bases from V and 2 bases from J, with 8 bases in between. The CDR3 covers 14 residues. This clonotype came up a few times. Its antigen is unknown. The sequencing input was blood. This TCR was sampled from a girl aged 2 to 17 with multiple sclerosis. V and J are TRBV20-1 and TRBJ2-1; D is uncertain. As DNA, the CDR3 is TGCAGTGCTAGAGATAGTCTGGCCTACAATGAGCAGTTCTTC. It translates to CSARDSLAYNEQFF.